These 8 T cell receptor beta chains were sequenced from one sample in a study of molecular identifiers for immune sequencing clone quantification. One entry per CDR3 protein, called by TCRdb with MiXCR from the PCR reads. Found here are some 680,000 distinct CDR3 sequences, over 25% of them singletons; the top ten hold roughly 0.83%. The sample consisted of naive CD8+ T cells from blood, with Jurkat cell RNA spiked in. Subset defined: FACS-sorted CD8+CD4-CCR7+CD45RA+ naive T cells. These receptors came from a human donor in good health. Some libraries in this study had Jurkat cell RNA spiked in.

This clonotype was recorded many times. This chain links TRBV11-2 with TRBJ2-3; the match to TRBD2 covers 8 bases. V lost 6 bases, J lost 4 bases, and 3 bases stayed unmatched. Germline assignment: CDR1 SGHAT and CDR2 FQNNGV. The CDR3 is 13 amino acids. This CDR3 is CASRREGPDTQYF. DNA of the CDR3: TGTGCCAGCAGACGGGAGGGCCCAGATACGCAGTATTTT.

This clonotype was counted only a few times. The rearrangement uses TRBV27 and TRBJ2-7; the match to TRBD1 covers 8 bases. CDR3 length: 14 residues. From germline, CDR1 is MNHEY and CDR2 SMNVEV (reference sequence). V lost 8 bases and J lost 2; bases outside the gene matches: 8. The CDR3 loop reads CASSRDRTTYEQYF. The CDR3 region has the DNA TGTGCCAGCTCCCGGGACAGGACAACCTACGAGCAGTACTTC.

This clonotype showed up many times. This chain joins TRBV29-1 and TRBJ2-1, with TRBD2 identical over 11 bases. The CDR3 loop spans 15 amino acids. Unmatched junction bases numbered 4, after V lost 4 bases and J lost 2 bases. The V gene's germline CDR1 is SQVTM and CDR2 ANQGSEA. The CDR3 nucleotides are TGCAGCGTTGTAACTAGCGGGAGACCCTACAATGAGCAGTTCTTC. Translating gives CSVVTSGRPYNEQFF.

V usage is TRBV20-1 and J usage is TRBJ2-4; 8 bases are shared with TRBD2. Trimming at V came to 3 bases and at J to 0 bases, leaving 7 bases not matched to a gene. The CDR3 totals 16 residues. Looked up from germline, CDR1 is DFQATT and CDR2 is SNEGSKA (reference sequence). CDR3 DNA: TGCAGTGCTAGGGAAGCGGGGGAGCTAGCCAAAAACATTCAGTACTTC. It translates to CSAREAGELAKNIQYF.

The V gene is TRBV15, the J gene TRBJ2-7; 8 bases align to TRBD1. The J segment lost 3 bases and the V segment lost 4 bases, leaving 17 bases of the junction unmatched. This CDR3 has 18 amino acids. From germline, CDR1 is LNHNV and CDR2 YYDKDF (reference sequence). DNA for the CDR3: TGTGCCACCAGCAACCACAGAGACCCGGGACAGGACCTCTACGAGCAGTACTTC. It is translated as CATSNHRDPGQDLYEQYF.

This clonotype has more than one count but fewer than ten. V gene TRBV20-1 combines with J gene TRBJ2-2; D remains ambiguous. The germline V gene has CDR1 DFQATT and CDR2 SNEGSKA (reference sequence). With 0 bases removed from V and 4 bases from J, the gap between germline ends came to 6 bases. This CDR3 is built from 13 residues. As DNA, the CDR3 is TGCAGTGCTAGAGATCGCCGCACCGGGGAGCTGTTTTTT. Amino acid sequence: CSARDRRTGELFF.

The chain uses TRBV7-9 and TRBJ1-2; tentative D call: TRBD1 (6 bases). The CDR3 runs to 22 residues. V lost 4 bases and J 0 bases, leaving 33 bases between the germline ends. The germline CDR1 and CDR2 sequences are SEHNR and FQNEAQ (reference sequence). The CDR3 reads CASSSGGDMGRQVKAPNYGYTF. In DNA, the CDR3 is TGTGCCAGCAGCTCCGGTGGGGACATGGGTCGTCAGGTTAAAGCACCTAACTATGGCTACACCTTC.

This clonotype was recorded at least ten times. The chain carries TRBV7-6 and TRBJ2-7; 8 nucleotides match TRBD1. The CDR3 is 14 residues long. J lost 5 bases, V lost 1 base, and 4 bases had no gene match. The germline gives CDR1 SGHVS, CDR2 FNYEAQ. CDR3 nucleotide sequence: TGTGCCAGCAGCTTAGGGACAGGGTTCGACGAGCAGTACTTC. It is translated as CASSLGTGFDEQYF.